The rows below give T cell receptor beta chains drawn from one sample of a study of T-cell reconstitution after alpha-beta-depleted transplantation in children. MiXCR, run by TCRdb on the PCR reads, gives a single entry per CDR3 protein. The data hold about 310,000 distinct CDR3 sequences, with approximately 23% observed a single time. The sequencing here drew on PBMCs, mostly from graft donor cells, taken 180 days after TCRalphabeta/CD19-depleted stem cell transplant. The receptors were gathered from a male patient between 5 and 17 years old who had a stem cell transplant for acute lymphoblastic leukemia, so the T cells may come from the graft donor. The CDR3 runs from the conserved cysteine through the conserved F or W. Fields, in order: D gene, CDR3 length, clone size, J gene, V gene, CDR3 protein, CDR3 DNA. The D gene is left open where the match is weak. Clone size appears in some rows only: once, few, many, or a class for an expanded clone.

>.|13|.|TRBJ2-5|TRBV18
CASSPPAQETQYF
TGTGCCAGCTCACCACCGGCTCAAGAGACCCAGTACTTC
>.|17|few|TRBJ1-4|TRBV9
CASSVDGGIGSNEKLFF
TGTGCCAGCAGCGTAGACGGAGGGATAGGGAGTAATGAAAAACTGTTTTTT
>TRBD1|13|.|TRBJ2-5|TRBV29-1
CSVARDSQDAQYF
TGCAGCGTGGCCCGGGACAGCCAAGATGCCCAATACTTC
>.|12|many|TRBJ1-5|TRBV6-6
CASSYGNQPQHF
TGTGCCAGCAGTTACGGCAATCAGCCCCAGCATTTT
>TRBD2|11|.|TRBJ2-1|TRBV13
CASTAGGEQFF
TGTGCCAGCACGGCGGGGGGTGAGCAGTTCTTC
>TRBD2|15|.|TRBJ2-7|TRBV6-5
CASSYPGLAGYEQYF
TGTGCCAGCAGTTACCCTGGACTAGCGGGCTACGAGCAGTACTTC
>.|14|.|TRBJ2-7|TRBV21-1
CASCGRTGAYEKYF
TGTGCTTCGTGCGGTAGGACAGGCGCCTACGAGAAGTACTTC
>TRBD1|14|.|TRBJ2-1|TRBV20-1
CSASDRGHYNEQFF
TGCAGTGCTAGTGACAGGGGTCATTACAATGAGCAGTTCTTC
>TRBD1|13|many|TRBJ2-7|TRBV20-1
CSARKQGSDEQYF
TGCAGTGCTAGAAAACAGGGGTCCGATGAGCAGTACTTC
>TRBD1|14|.|TRBJ1-6|TRBV3-1
CASSPARGISPLHF
TGTGCCAGCAGTCCGGCCAGGGGGATTTCACCCCTCCACTTT
>.|14|.|TRBJ2-7|TRBV7-9
CASSPDGKSYEQYF
TGTGCCAGCAGCCCCGACGGGAAGTCCTACGAGCAGTACTTC
>.|16|once|TRBJ2-7|TRBV4-1
CASSQVQTRTFGEQYF
TGCGCCAGCAGCCAAGTGCAGACTCGGACATTTGGCGAGCAGTACTTC
>TRBD1|14|.|TRBJ2-7|TRBV7-9
CASSLGQGTYEKYF
TGTGCCAGCAGCTTGGGACAGGGCACCTACGAGAAGTACTTC
>.|17|few|TRBJ2-3|TRBV7-9
CASSPPLLGASTDTQYF
TGTGCCAGCAGCCCCCCCTTGTTGGGAGCTAGCACAGATACGCAGTATTTT
>.|15|.|TRBJ2-5|TRBV14
CASSQDLHASATQYF
TGTGCCAGCAGCCAAGATTTACACGCGAGTGCTACGCAGTACTTC
>.|15|.|TRBJ1-4|TRBV6-5
CASSYSDRNNEKLFF
TGTGCCAGCAGTTACTCGGACAGAAATAATGAAAAACTGTTTTTT
>TRBD2|15|.|TRBJ2-7|TRBV5-1
CASSTSAGASYEQYF
TGCGCCAGCAGCACCTCAGCGGGAGCGTCCTACGAGCAGTACTTC
>.|14|.|TRBJ1-1|TRBV10-2
CASRSATKPQGAFF
TGCGCCAGCAGGTCTGCCACTAAACCCCAGGGGGCTTTCTTT
>.|18|.|TRBJ1-2|TRBV5-5
CASSLDDLAWGLPDGYTF
TGTGCCAGCAGCTTGGACGATCTAGCGTGGGGACTGCCTGATGGCTACACCTTC
>.|13|.|TRBJ2-1|TRBV7-2
CASNRRQDNEQFF
TGTGCCAGCAACCGCAGACAGGACAATGAGCAGTTCTTC
>.|20|.|TRBJ2-7|TRBV4-1
CASSQWAAGLPKSVGYEQYF
TGCGCCAGCAGCCAATGGGCCGCCGGGCTACCAAAATCCGTCGGTTACGAGCAGTACTTC
>.|22|many|TRBJ1-1|TRBV6-4
CASSPRWAGLWGWRFWDTEAFF
TGTGCCAGCAGTCCCCGTTGGGCAGGGTTGTGGGGGTGGCGATTCTGGGACACTGAAGCTTTCTTT
>TRBD2|16|.|TRBJ2-3|TRBV11-2
CASSTVSGRNTDTQYF
TGTGCCAGCAGCACCGTTAGCGGGAGGAATACAGATACGCAGTATTTT
>TRBD1|15|.|TRBJ1-2|TRBV7-9
CASSDWTGTNYGYTF
TGTGCCAGCAGCGACTGGACAGGGACAAACTATGGCTACACCTTC
>.|15|few|TRBJ1-6|TRBV12-3/TRBV12-4
CASSQGDLYNSPLHF
TGTGCCAGCAGTCAAGGGGACCTCTATAATTCACCCCTCCACTTT
>.|14|few|TRBJ1-2|TRBV27
CASSFTGYNYGYTF
TGTGCCAGCAGTTTTACAGGTTACAACTATGGCTACACCTTC
>TRBD2|15|.|TRBJ2-5|TRBV3-1
CATCPGLAGGETQYF
TGTGCCACCTGCCCAGGACTAGCGGGGGGGGAGACCCAGTACTTC
>TRBD2|17|.|TRBJ2-5|TRBV3-1
CASCHPLLAGERETQYF
TGTGCCAGCTGCCATCCCCTCTTGGCGGGAGAAAGAGAGACCCAGTACTTC
>.|16|.|TRBJ2-6|TRBV4-1
CASSQAQYSGANVLTF
TGCGCCAGCAGCCAAGCGCAGTACTCTGGGGCCAACGTCCTGACTTTC
>TRBD1|16|.|TRBJ1-1|TRBV5-1
CASSLDGQGLNTEAFF
TGCGCCAGCAGCTTGGACGGACAGGGATTGAACACTGAAGCTTTCTTT
>.|12|.|TRBJ1-5|TRBV20-1
CSGRAALGPQHF
TGCAGTGGGAGGGCCGCATTGGGGCCCCAGCATTTT
>.|18|few|TRBJ1-6|TRBV20-1
CSARDSGFRGPYNSPLHF
TGCAGTGCTAGAGATTCGGGCTTCCGGGGCCCATATAATTCACCCCTCCACTTT
>TRBD2|16|.|TRBJ2-2|TRBV4-1
CASSQTGGLNTGELFF
TGCGCCAGCAGCCAGACGGGGGGTTTAAACACCGGGGAGCTGTTTTTT
>TRBD2|17|.|TRBJ2-7|TRBV12-3/TRBV12-4
CASSPLKGPAGGYEQYF
TGTGCCAGCAGTCCGCTCAAGGGCCCAGCGGGAGGGTACGAGCAGTACTTC
>TRBD1|15|few|TRBJ2-7|TRBV7-9
CASSSPRDRVYEQYF
TGTGCCAGCAGCTCTCCCCGGGACAGGGTTTACGAGCAGTACTTC
>.|13|few|TRBJ2-4|TRBV5-1
CASSLISGHIQYF
TGCGCCAGCAGCTTGATTAGCGGCCACATTCAGTACTTC
>.|16|.|TRBJ1-4|TRBV18
CATSTEPFFLIEKLFF
TGTGCCACATCAACAGAGCCCTTTTTCCTGATCGAAAAACTGTTTTTT
>TRBD2|18|.|TRBJ2-1|TRBV5-1
CASSQGLAGGWSYNEQFF
TGCGCCAGCAGCCAAGGACTAGCGGGAGGATGGTCCTACAATGAGCAGTTCTTC
>.|14|many|TRBJ2-5|TRBV10-3
CAISAGGWEETQYF
TGTGCCATCAGTGCCGGAGGGTGGGAAGAGACCCAGTACTTC
>.|15|few|TRBJ1-4|TRBV5-1
CASSLVGRGNEKLFF
TGCGCCAGCAGCTTGGTGGGAAGGGGTAATGAAAAACTGTTTTTT
>.|12|.|TRBJ1-1|TRBV18
CASSPVGYEAFF
TGTGCCAGCTCGCCCGTAGGTTACGAAGCTTTCTTT
>.|11|few|TRBJ2-7|TRBV5-1
CASSLGLQQYF
TGCGCCAGCAGCTTGGGGTTGCAGCAGTACTTC
>.|15|.|TRBJ2-7|TRBV15
CATSREWGLAYEQYF
TGTGCCACCAGCAGAGAATGGGGACTGGCCTACGAGCAGTACTTC
>.|12|few|TRBJ2-7|TRBV7-6
CASSLFRGEQYF
TGTGCCAGCAGCTTATTCAGGGGCGAGCAGTACTTC
>.|14|.|TRBJ2-7|TRBV14
CASSQDKAGPEQYF
TGTGCCAGCAGCCAAGATAAGGCAGGGCCCGAGCAGTACTTC
>.|15|few|TRBJ2-2|TRBV2
CASSGGTPNTGELFF
TGTGCCAGCAGTGGCGGGACGCCGAACACCGGGGAGCTGTTTTTT
>TRBD1|16|few|TRBJ2-1|TRBV11-2
CASSLDRQGPYNEQFF
TGTGCCAGCAGCTTAGATCGACAGGGCCCTTACAATGAGCAGTTCTTC
>TRBD1|15|.|TRBJ2-1|TRBV12-3/TRBV12-4
CASSSTGTGYGEQFF
TGTGCCAGCTCCTCGACCGGGACAGGGTACGGTGAGCAGTTCTTC
>TRBD2|16|few|TRBJ2-4|TRBV29-1
CSVEGTSGKRENIQYF
TGCAGCGTTGAAGGGACTAGCGGGAAACGAGAAAACATTCAGTACTTC
>TRBD2|16|.|TRBJ2-1|TRBV5-6
CASSLPRLAGVDEQFF
TGTGCCAGCAGCTTGCCTCGACTAGCGGGAGTCGATGAGCAGTTCTTC
>.|14|.|TRBJ2-7|TRBV7-9
CASTRGDFPYEQYF
TGTGCCAGCACCCGAGGGGACTTCCCCTACGAGCAGTACTTC
>.|11|.|TRBJ1-5|TRBV28
CASSFKQPQHF
TGTGCCAGCAGTTTTAAACAGCCCCAGCATTTT
>.|14|.|TRBJ2-2|TRBV29-1
CSVDQDANTGELFF
TGCAGCGTTGACCAGGACGCGAACACCGGGGAGCTGTTTTTT